Detailed here is one T cell receptor beta chain. The sample belongs to a study of Ad26.COV2.S vaccination and SARS-CoV-2 variants. CDR1 is KGHDR, CDR2 SFDVKD, per germline. The CDR3 sequence is 16 residues long. V lost 1 base and J 0 bases, leaving 10 bases between the germline ends. Indicated treatment: some 20 received Ad26.COV2.S at low or high dose, single or two shots; several received placebo; per-sample allocation not given. Collection of samples fell on day 63 after the first vaccine or placebo injection. Assay used: immunoSEQ multiplex PCR; TCRdb lists only in-frame clones, some missing. This sample has more than 350,000 clones, with 80% to 95% found just once.

The sample in question was peripheral blood, obtained in a trial of Ad26.COV2.S vaccine versus placebo. The chain joins TRBV24-1 to TRBJ2-3; the D gene is possibly TRBD2 (5 bases). This TCR came from a person between 18 and 65 years old who received the Ad26.COV2.S COVID-19 vaccine or a placebo. DNA for the CDR3: TGTGCCACCAGTGATTTAGCGGTAGATAGCACAGATACGCAGTATTTT. Its protein product is CATSDLAVDSTDTQYF.